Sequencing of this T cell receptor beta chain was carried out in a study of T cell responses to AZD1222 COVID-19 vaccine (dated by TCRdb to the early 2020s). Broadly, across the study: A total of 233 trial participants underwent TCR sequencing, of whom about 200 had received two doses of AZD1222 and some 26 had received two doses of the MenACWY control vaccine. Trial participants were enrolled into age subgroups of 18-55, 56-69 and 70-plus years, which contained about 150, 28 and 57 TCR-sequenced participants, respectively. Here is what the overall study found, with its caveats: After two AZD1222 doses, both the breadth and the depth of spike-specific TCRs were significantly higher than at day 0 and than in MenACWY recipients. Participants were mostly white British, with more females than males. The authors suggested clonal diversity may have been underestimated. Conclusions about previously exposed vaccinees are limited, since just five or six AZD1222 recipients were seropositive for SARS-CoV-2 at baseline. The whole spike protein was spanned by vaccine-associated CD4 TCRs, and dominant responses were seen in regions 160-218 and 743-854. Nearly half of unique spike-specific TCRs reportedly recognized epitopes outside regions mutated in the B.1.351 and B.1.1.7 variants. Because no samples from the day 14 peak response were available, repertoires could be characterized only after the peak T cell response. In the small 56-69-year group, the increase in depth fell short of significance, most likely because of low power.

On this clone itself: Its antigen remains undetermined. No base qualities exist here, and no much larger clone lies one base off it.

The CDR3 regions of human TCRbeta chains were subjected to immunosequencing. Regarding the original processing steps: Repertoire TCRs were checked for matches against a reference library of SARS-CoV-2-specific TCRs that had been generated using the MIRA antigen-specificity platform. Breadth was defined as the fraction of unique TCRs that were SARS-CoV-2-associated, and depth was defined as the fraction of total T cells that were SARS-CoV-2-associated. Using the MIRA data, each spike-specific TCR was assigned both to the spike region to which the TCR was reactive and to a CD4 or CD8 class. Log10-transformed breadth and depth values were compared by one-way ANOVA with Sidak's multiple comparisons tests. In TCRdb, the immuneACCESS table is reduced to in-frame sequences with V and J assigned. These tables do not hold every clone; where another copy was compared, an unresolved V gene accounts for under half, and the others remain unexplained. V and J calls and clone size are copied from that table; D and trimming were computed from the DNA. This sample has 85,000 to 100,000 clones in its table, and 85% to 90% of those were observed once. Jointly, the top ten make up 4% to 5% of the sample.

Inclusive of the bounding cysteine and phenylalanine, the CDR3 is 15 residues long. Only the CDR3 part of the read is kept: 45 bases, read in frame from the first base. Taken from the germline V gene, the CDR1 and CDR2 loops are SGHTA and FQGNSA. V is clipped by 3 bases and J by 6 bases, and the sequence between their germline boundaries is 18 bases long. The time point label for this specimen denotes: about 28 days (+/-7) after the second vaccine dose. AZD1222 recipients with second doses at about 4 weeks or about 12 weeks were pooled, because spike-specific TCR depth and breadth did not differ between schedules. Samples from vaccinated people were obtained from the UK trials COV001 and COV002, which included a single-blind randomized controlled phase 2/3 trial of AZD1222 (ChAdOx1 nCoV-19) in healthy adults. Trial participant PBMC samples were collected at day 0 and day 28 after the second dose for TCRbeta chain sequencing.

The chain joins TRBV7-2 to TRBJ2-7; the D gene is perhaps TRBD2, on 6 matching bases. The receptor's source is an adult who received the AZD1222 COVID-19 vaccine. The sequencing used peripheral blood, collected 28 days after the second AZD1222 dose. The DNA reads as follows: TGTGCCAGCAGCTTTGTCCGGGACGGGGGACTCGAGCAGTACTTC. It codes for CASSFVRDGGLEQYF.